This TCR beta chain derives from a study of CD8+ T cells in alopecia areata. Study-level findings and limits: Lesional scalp exceeded normal scalp in clonality, especially in alopecia totalis/universalis. Normal skin contains resident alphabeta T cells, and these are also sequenced in scalp samples. Possibly as an HLA-related effect, TCR sharing across patients appeared less clear than in mice.

This CDR3 has 14 amino acids. Germline-derived CDR1 and CDR2 are SGHVS and FQNEAQ. Trimming removed 1 base at V and 8 bases at J, with 12 bases between. Sorted populations comprised CD4+ and CD8+ T cells obtained from PBMCs. cDNA reverse transcribed from extracted RNA served as the sequencing template. Measured with immunoSEQ multiplex PCR; TCRdb has only the in-frame clones, and not every one. The profile shows about 120,000 clones, roughly 66% of them singletons. This clone was counted a few times. Antigen specificity is unknown. The sequenced sample consisted of CD4+ T cells sorted from blood. This receptor was identified in a human donor in good health. V is TRBV7-8 and J is TRBJ2-1, with D tentatively TRBD1 or TRBD2 (6 bases each). The CDR3 bases are TGTGCCAGCAGCTTAGAGGGGGGATATGATGAGCAGTTCTTC. It specifies CASSLEGGYDEQFF. Full variable domain (outside the CDR3, taken from reference TRBV7-8 and TRBJ2-1): GAGVSQSPRYKVAKRGQDVALRCDPISGHVSLFWYQQALGQGPEFLTYFQNEAQLDKSGLPSDRFFAERPEGSVSTLKIQRTQQEDSAVYLCASSLEGGYDEQFFGPGTRLTVL.